A single sample is the source of the 28 T cell receptor beta chains below, sequenced in a study of T cell responses to AZD1222 COVID-19 vaccine. The data were produced by immunoSEQ multiplex PCR, yet TCRdb's version contains in-frame clones alone and is incomplete. This sample yields approximately 100,000 clones, of which about 92% are seen a single time; approximately 5.2% belongs to the top ten. The material sequenced was peripheral blood, taken on day 0 of AZD1222 vaccination. The receptors stem from an adult in good health.

The chain is built from TRBV10-3 and TRBJ1-5, with D perhaps matching TRBD1 (5 bases). Germline CDR1 and CDR2: ENHRY and SYGVKD. The CDR3 sequence is 13 residues long. The V end was cut by 4 bases, the J end by 3 bases, with 7 bases between. For the CDR3, the DNA is TGTGCCATCAGTGGACAGCTCAATCAGCCCCAGCATTTT. Amino acid sequence: CAISGQLNQPQHF.

This chain uses TRBV3-1 (or the pseudogene TRBV3-2) with TRBJ1-2; possible D gene TRBD1, 6 bases. Trimming took off 7 bases at V and 8 bases at J, with 20 bases between the two ends. The CDR3 extends over 14 amino acids. Germline V gives CDR1 LGHDT, CDR2 YNNKEL (reference sequence). CDR3 loop: CASNFGAGEGGYTF. The CDR3 nucleotides are TGTGCCAGCAACTTCGGGGCAGGGGAAGGCGGCTACACCTTC.

The chain carries TRBV15 and TRBJ2-1, with D perhaps given as TRBD1 or TRBD2 (6 bases each). CDR1 is LNHNV, CDR2 YYDKDF, per germline (reference sequence). With 4 bases removed from V and 5 bases from J, the gap between germline ends came to 12 bases. The CDR3 is 14 residues long. The CDR3 loop reads CATSTVGGHNEQFF. CDR3 coding DNA: TGTGCCACCAGCACTGTTGGGGGGCACAATGAGCAGTTCTTC. Combining the CDR3 with reference TRBV15 and TRBJ2-1 gives the whole variable domain DAMVIQNPRYQVTQFGKPVTLSCSQTLNHNVMYWYQQKSSQAPKLLFHYYDKDFNNEADTPDNFQSRRPNTSFCFLDIRSPGLGDTAMYLCATSTVGGHNEQFFGPGTRLTVL.

V usage is TRBV9 and J usage is TRBJ2-7; 8 bases align to TRBD2. This CDR3 has 14 amino acids. Per germline, CDR1 SGDLS and CDR2 YYNGEE. The V gene end was trimmed by 0 bases and the J gene end by 3 bases; junction bases not matched to a gene: 2. The CDR3 spells CASSVAAGDYEQYF. In DNA form, the CDR3 reads TGTGCCAGCAGCGTAGCAGCGGGGGACTACGAGCAGTACTTC. Supplemented by reference TRBV9 and TRBJ2-7, the full variable domain reads DSGVTQTPKHLITATGQRVTLRCSPRSGDLSVYWYQQSLDQGLQFLIQYYNGEERAKGNILERFSAQQFPDLHSELNLSSLELGDSALYFCASSVAAGDYEQYFGPGTRLTVT.

V gene TRBV7-8 combines with J gene TRBJ2-1, with TRBD1 matching over 9 bases. CDR3 length: 15 amino acids. V lost 5 bases to trimming and J lost 4 bases; unmatched junction nucleotides: 6. The germline gives CDR1 SGHVS, CDR2 FQNEAQ. The CDR3 loop reads CASSLNRGQYNEQFF. In DNA form, the CDR3 reads TGTGCCAGCAGCCTTAACAGGGGGCAGTACAATGAGCAGTTCTTC.

The genes are TRBV12-3 or TRBV12-4 and TRBJ2-4; no clear D. The CDR3 consists of 12 residues. The V end lost 1 base, the J end lost 7 bases, and 5 bases lay between the germline ends. The CDR3 coding sequence is TGTGCCAGCAGTTTAGGCCGGAACATTCAGTACTTC. Amino acids: CASSLGRNIQYF.

The table lists this clone with a count of one. The chain recombines TRBV7-9 with TRBJ2-7; TRBD2 matches at 11 bases. This CDR3 has 17 amino acids. Germline assignment: CDR1 SEHNR and CDR2 FQNEAQ (reference sequence). The junction had 9 bases not matched to a gene; V was cut back by 5 bases and J by 0 bases. This chain's CDR3 is CASSLWPTSGNSYEQYF. For the CDR3, the DNA is TGTGCCAGCAGCCTCTGGCCGACTAGCGGGAACTCCTACGAGCAGTACTTC.

Written as DNA, the CDR3 is TGTGCCAGCAGTTCCCCCGGTGTGGCGGGAGGGACGAATGAGCAGTTCTTC. It encodes CASSSPGVAGGTNEQFF. The rearrangement links TRBV27 to TRBJ2-1; TRBD2 matches 9 bases. The CDR3 covers 17 residues. The J segment lost 7 bases and the V segment lost 4 bases, leaving 14 bases of the junction unmatched. Germline V gene sequence: CDR1 MNHEY, CDR2 SMNVEV (reference sequence).

The gene calls are TRBV3-1 (or the pseudogene TRBV3-2) and TRBJ1-1, with 9 bases that match TRBD1. The CDR3 covers 14 residues. Per germline, CDR1 LGHDT and CDR2 YNNKEL (reference sequence). V gave up 1 base and J gave up 9 bases; unmatched junction bases: 6. The CDR3, as DNA: TGTGCCAGCAGCCAAGCCCCGGGACAGGGAAAAGCTTTCTTT. Translated: CASSQAPGQGKAFF.

J is TRBJ1-2 and V is TRBV23-1, with D uncertain. TRBV23-1 is treated as an ORF (open reading frame) with a function not yet certain. Trimming stripped 8 bases from V and 5 bases from J, with 12 bases between. The CDR3 runs 12 residues. CDR3 amino acids: CASWRQRYGYTF. For the CDR3, the DNA is TGCGCCAGCTGGAGGCAGAGATATGGCTACACCTTC.

The chain carries TRBV11-2 and TRBJ1-1, with D possibly matching TRBD1 (6 bases). The V gene's germline CDR1 is SGHAT and CDR2 FQNNGV. This CDR3 is 14 amino acids long. The V end lost 6 bases, the J end lost 0 bases, and 11 bases lay between the germline ends. The CDR3 here is CASRLGHLNTEAFF. The CDR3 DNA reads as TGTGCCAGCAGGCTGGGACACCTGAACACTGAAGCTTTCTTT.

The genes are TRBV21-1 and TRBJ1-4. TRBV21-1 has pseudogene status. The CDR3 is made up of 16 amino acids. CDR3 region: CASSKVCRRCNEKLFF. The CDR3 nucleotides read TGTGCCAGCAGCAAAGTGTGCCGGAGATGTAATGAAAAACTGTTTTTT.

The gene calls are TRBV11-2 and TRBJ1-2; D not resolved. The CDR3 covers 14 residues. Germline assignment: CDR1 SGHAT and CDR2 FQNNGV. V lost 1 base to trimming and J lost 7 bases, with 13 bases between them. The CDR3 loop reads CASSLGTRDRGYTF. The DNA of the CDR3 is TGTGCCAGCAGCTTAGGGACGCGAGATCGTGGCTACACCTTC.

This chain joins TRBV7-2 and TRBJ2-1, with D maybe TRBD1 (5 bases). This CDR3 has 12 residues. CDR1 is SGHTA and CDR2 is FQGNSA in the germline V gene. Written as DNA, the CDR3 is TGTGCTGAAAGGGGAATTTACAATGAGCAGTTCTTC. It specifies CAERGIYNEQFF.

The chain links TRBV11-3 to TRBJ2-7; unclear D gene. The CDR3 is 13 residues long. Germline CDR1 reads SGHNT; CDR2 reads YENEEA. Between the trimmed V and J ends, which lost 5 bases and 0 bases, there was a span of 8 bases. CDR3 protein: CASSAPHSYEQYF. The CDR3 DNA sequence: TGTGCCAGCAGCGCCCCCCACTCCTACGAGCAGTACTTC. The full variable domain, its missing parts supplied by reference TRBV11-3 and TRBJ2-7, is EAGVVQSPRYKIIEKKQPVAFWCNPISGHNTLYWYLQNLGQGPELLIRYENEEAVDDSQLPKDRFSAERLKGVDSTLKIQPAELGDSAVYLCASSAPHSYEQYFGPGTRLTVT.

The J gene is TRBJ2-1, the V gene TRBV6-2 or TRBV6-3, with 10 bases that match TRBD2. V lost 7 bases, J lost 8 bases, and 11 bases stayed unmatched. Germline assignment: CDR1 MNHEY and CDR2 SVGEGT. This CDR3 is built from 15 residues. In nucleotides, the CDR3 is TGTGCCAGCACCCCCCTAGCGGGAGTAGTCGATGAGCAGTTCTTC. Residues: CASTPLAGVVDEQFF.

This chain connects TRBV27 to TRBJ2-2, with 8 bases fitting TRBD1. The junction had 2 bases not matched to a gene; V was cut back by 4 bases and J by 4 bases. Germline CDR1 reads MNHEY; CDR2 reads SMNVEV (reference sequence). CDR3 length: 14 amino acids. The CDR3 DNA reads TGTGCCAGCAGTTGGGACAGGTTCACCGGGGAGCTGTTTTTT. Its translation is CASSWDRFTGELFF.

For the CDR3, the DNA is TGTGCCAGCAGTTTAAGGCAGGGTTTCCAGCCCCAGCATTTT. Its translation is CASSLRQGFQPQHF. The V call is TRBV27, the J call TRBJ1-5; D may be TRBD1 (5 bases). This CDR3 has 14 amino acids. Germline V lookup: CDR1 MNHEY, CDR2 SMNVEV (reference sequence). V was pared by 2 bases and J by 7 bases, with 12 bases between.

This rearrangement joins TRBV6-1 to TRBJ2-5, with D possibly called TRBD1 or TRBD2 (5 bases each). Trimming removed 3 bases at V and 8 bases at J, with 7 bases between. CDR1 and CDR2 from the germline V gene are MNHNS and SASEGT. The length of the CDR3 is 11 residues. The CDR3 here is CASSEGVTQYF. CDR3 nucleotides: TGTGCCAGCAGTGAGGGGGTTACCCAGTACTTC.

This rearrangement joins TRBV7-8 to TRBJ1-6, with a weak D call TRBD1 (5 bases). The CDR3 is made up of 16 amino acids. Germline-derived CDR1 and CDR2 are SGHVS and FQNEAQ. V lost 3 bases, J lost 9 bases, and 18 bases lay in between. The CDR3 reads CASSLFGRPQGSPLHF. The CDR3 nucleotides are TGTGCCAGCAGCTTGTTTGGCAGGCCCCAGGGTTCACCCCTCCACTTT. The full variable domain, in which reference TRBV7-8 and TRBJ1-6 provide the parts outside the CDR3, is GAGVSQSPRYKVAKRGQDVALRCDPISGHVSLFWYQQALGQGPEFLTYFQNEAQLDKSGLPSDRFFAERPEGSVSTLKIQRTQQEDSAVYLCASSLFGRPQGSPLHFGNGTRLTVT.

The chain links TRBV27 to TRBJ2-2; 7 nucleotides match TRBD2. The CDR3 contains 16 residues. Germline-derived CDR1 and CDR2 are MNHEY and SMNVEV (reference sequence). J lost 6 bases, V lost 3 bases, and 10 bases had no gene match. The CDR3 is CASSFSSGIIAGELFF. The CDR3 bases are TGTGCCAGCAGTTTCTCCAGCGGGATAATCGCCGGGGAGCTGTTTTTT.

V is TRBV7-2 and J is TRBJ1-6, with D hard to call. From germline, CDR1 is SGHTA and CDR2 FQGNSA. There are 13 residues in the CDR3. V shed 1 base and J shed 10 bases, with 8 bases lying between them. The CDR3 protein is CASSLERYSPLHF. CDR3 nucleotide sequence: TGTGCCAGCAGCTTAGAGCGGTACTCACCCCTCCACTTT.

The rearrangement links TRBV3-1 (or the pseudogene TRBV3-2) to TRBJ2-7; 10 bases are a match to TRBD2. With V trimmed by 5 bases and J by 2 bases, 6 bases remained unmatched. Germline V gene lookup returns CDR1 LGHDT and CDR2 YNNKEL (reference sequence). The CDR3 covers 15 residues. The CDR3 region is CASSFRLAGAYEQYF. In DNA form, the CDR3 reads TGTGCCAGCAGCTTTCGGCTAGCGGGAGCCTACGAGCAGTACTTC.

This sequence joins TRBV15 and TRBJ1-5; D uncertain. Trimming took 7 bases from V and 1 from J, leaving 11 bases between them. The CDR3 length is 14 residues. CDR1 is LNHNV and CDR2 is YYDKDF in the germline V gene (reference sequence). The CDR3 bases are TGTGCCACCAATTCGGGGATGAGCAATCAGCCCCAGCATTTT. It yields the protein CATNSGMSNQPQHF.

The DNA of the CDR3 is TGTGCCAGCAGCACGAAGGGACTAGCGGGAGGCTCCTACAATGAGCAGTTCTTC. It translates to CASSTKGLAGGSYNEQFF. The chain carries TRBV7-2 and TRBJ2-1; 15 nucleotides align to TRBD2. J was trimmed by 0 bases and V by 5 bases; bases with no gene match: 5. Germline V lookup: CDR1 SGHTA, CDR2 FQGNSA. CDR3 size: 18 residues.

The V call is TRBV18, the J call TRBJ1-6; 9 bases are shared with TRBD1. There are 16 residues in the CDR3. The germline V gene encodes CDR1 KGHSH and CDR2 LQKENI. V lost 5 bases to trimming and J lost 7 bases; unmatched junction nucleotides: 9. As DNA, the CDR3 is TGTGCCAGCTCATCCGGCCCCGGGACAGGGAATTCACCCCTCCACTTT. It specifies CASSSGPGTGNSPLHF. Full variable domain (missing parts from reference TRBV18 and TRBJ1-6): NAGVMQNPRHLVRRRGQEARLRCSPMKGHSHVYWYRQLPEEGLKFMVYLQKENIIDESGMPKERFSAEFPKEGPSILRIQQVVRGDSAAYFCASSSGPGTGNSPLHFGNGTRLTVT.

The chain joins TRBV18 to TRBJ1-1; D is perhaps TRBD1 (5 bases). This CDR3 region has 14 residues. The V end was cut by 5 bases, the J end by 2 bases, with 12 bases between. Germline-derived CDR1 and CDR2 are KGHSH and LQKENI. The CDR3 region has the DNA TGTGCCAGCTCAACCGACAGTGGAAACACTGAAGCTTTCTTT. Translated: CASSTDSGNTEAFF. The full variable domain, its missing parts supplied by reference TRBV18 and TRBJ1-1, is NAGVMQNPRHLVRRRGQEARLRCSPMKGHSHVYWYRQLPEEGLKFMVYLQKENIIDESGMPKERFSAEFPKEGPSILRIQQVVRGDSAAYFCASSTDSGNTEAFFGQGTRLTVV.

The rearrangement links TRBV28 to TRBJ2-7; 8 bases match TRBD2. V was pared by 6 bases and J by 2 bases, with 6 bases of the junction left unmatched. Germline V gene sequence: CDR1 MDHEN, CDR2 SYDVKM. This CDR3 contains 14 residues. CDR3 coding DNA: TGTGCCAGCAGAGTGCCGGGGGGGGCCTACGAGCAGTACTTC. This encodes CASRVPGGAYEQYF.